The 9 T cell receptor beta chains below were found in one sample sequenced in a study of PD-1 blockade in classical Hodgkin lymphoma. The patients all showed relapse after autologous stem cell transplantation, while their brentuximab vedotin exposure varied. It was by magnetic negative selection that CD4+ T cells were purified from thawed PBMCs. Only in-frame clones appear in the TCRdb table, and some are missing; sequencing was by immunoSEQ multiplex PCR. Here the sample spans thousands of clones, around four fifths being singletons. The material was CD4+ T cells from blood, obtained at baseline. The source is a human donor with classical Hodgkin lymphoma.

The rearrangement uses TRBV9 and TRBJ1-6; D call uncertain. The CDR3 has 15 amino acids. V lost 4 bases, J lost 7 bases, and 15 bases lay in between. CDR1 is SGDLS and CDR2 is YYNGEE in the germline V gene. The CDR3 DNA is TGTGCCAGCAGCTCAAAATCCGGGTTGAATTCACCCCTCCACTTT. Its translation: CASSSKSGLNSPLHF.

The chain recombines TRBV6-6 with TRBJ1-2; D is ambiguous. This CDR3 comprises 11 residues. Germline V gene sequence: CDR1 MNHNY, CDR2 SVGAGI (reference sequence). Trimming stripped 8 bases from V and 4 bases from J, with 8 bases between. The CDR3: CASVGLYGYTF. The CDR3 region has the DNA TGTGCCAGCGTTGGGCTCTATGGCTACACCTTC.

V usage is TRBV10-3 and J usage is TRBJ2-7; TRBD2 agrees at 10 bases. V trimming: 5 bases; J trimming: 3 bases; junction bases outside the gene matches: 1. This CDR3 region has 13 residues. Germline-derived CDR1 and CDR2 are ENHRY and SYGVKD. Here the CDR3 DNA reads TGTGCCATCAGTAAGCGGGAGGGCTACGAGCAGTACTTC. As protein: CAISKREGYEQYF.

The rearrangement links TRBV4-3 to TRBJ2-2; D remains ambiguous. With 0 bases removed from V and 0 bases from J, the gap between germline ends came to 8 bases. The CDR3 runs 16 residues. Germline V gene sequence: CDR1 LGHNA, CDR2 YSLEER. Here the CDR3 DNA reads TGCGCCAGCAGCCAAGATGGAGCGACGAACACCGGGGAGCTGTTTTTT. It codes for CASSQDGATNTGELFF.

This chain joins TRBV2 and TRBJ2-6; D is unclear. The CDR3 contains 15 residues. CDR1 is SNHLY and CDR2 is FYNNEI in the germline V gene. V lost 3 bases and J 0 bases, leaving 6 bases between the germline ends. In DNA, the CDR3 is TGTGCCAGCAGTGATTCGAGCTCTGGGGCCAACGTCCTGACTTTC. Its protein product is CASSDSSSGANVLTF.

The V and J genes are TRBV6-4 and TRBJ1-1; maybe TRBD1 (5 bases). This CDR3 spans 14 amino acids. Germline V gene data show CDR1 as MRHNA and CDR2 as SNTAGT. V shed 6 bases and J shed 1 base, with 12 bases lying between them. CDR3 sequence reads: CASRDAGGNTEAFF. The CDR3 coding sequence is TGTGCCAGCAGGGACGCCGGGGGGAACACTGAAGCTTTCTTT.

The chain combines TRBV14 with TRBJ1-5; D is perhaps TRBD1 (5 bases). V lost 3 bases and J 15 bases, leaving 27 bases between the germline ends. The CDR3 sequence is 16 residues long. CDR1 is SGHDN and CDR2 is FVKESK in the germline V gene. The CDR3 DNA follows: TGTGCCAGCAGCCATGGGACCTCGGGGCCCCGCGGTAGGGGGCATTTT. It translates to CASSHGTSGPRGRGHF.

This clone was seen a single time. In DNA, the CDR3 is TGTGCCAGCAGCCTCCTGGGGTCAATGGAGACCCAGTACTTC. Its protein product is CASSLLGSMETQYF. The chain is built from TRBV7-8 and TRBJ2-5; D uncertain. Germline CDR1 and CDR2: SGHVS and FQNEAQ. V was clipped by 5 bases and J by 5 bases, with 15 bases between them. The length of the CDR3 is 14 residues.

The rearrangement joins TRBV5-8 to TRBJ2-6; 7 bases agree with TRBD1. The CDR3 sequence is 16 residues long. Trimming removed 3 bases from V and 5 bases from J; junction bases left unmatched: 8. CDR1 is SGHTS, CDR2 YDEGEE, per germline. CDR3 sequence: CASSSTGYSRANVLTF. The DNA for the CDR3 is TGTGCCAGCAGCTCGACAGGGTATAGTAGGGCCAACGTCCTGACTTTC.